This T cell receptor (beta chain) was recovered during a study of beta chain features in type 1 diabetes. Markers CD45RO/CCR7/CD25/CD127/CD95/CD27 served to sort CD4+ naive, central memory, regulatory and stem cell-like memory cells. Only a few counts were recorded for this clone. Its antigen is not identified. What was sequenced were expressed TCRB transcripts, since all of the isolated RNA had been reverse transcribed. Method: immunoSEQ multiplex PCR; TCRdb's copy keeps in-frame clones and lacks some. The repertoire holds 130,000 to 150,000 clones, with about 7.1% as singletons. Germline V gene sequence: CDR1 SGHVS, CDR2 FNYEAQ. The CDR3 runs to 13 residues. V lost 4 bases, J lost 4 bases, and 11 bases lay in between. Study conclusions and caveats: A closer apparent resemblance between naive, central memory and Treg TCRB repertoires was seen in patients than in healthy donors. Reduced insertions and increased deletions marked VDJ junctions in type 1 diabetes patients.

The rearrangement uses TRBV7-6 and TRBJ2-7; D call uncertain. The receptor's source is a woman aged 25 to 45 in good health. Sequenced material: central memory CD4+ T cells from blood. CDR3 in amino acids: CASSSSRQYEQYF. CDR3 DNA sequence: TGTGCCAGCAGCTCCTCGCGGCAGTACGAGCAGTACTTC.